Below are 27 T cell receptor beta chains sequenced from a single sample in a study of T cell repertoires in cytomegalovirus infection. TCRdb used MiXCR to reprocess the reads, holding one entry per CDR3 protein. The table has approximately 290,000 distinct CDR3 sequences, roughly 25% seen once; the top ten hold about 15%. The material sequenced was PBMCs. All receptors come from a human donor in good health (CMV status not recorded). Some clones in this sample may be carry-over from other donors' samples.

This clonotype was seen a few times. V is TRBV6-5 and J is TRBJ2-6, with D hard to call. Germline CDR1 is MNHEY and CDR2 is SVGAGI. This CDR3 region has 14 residues. V was trimmed by 9 bases and J by 0 bases, leaving 9 bases between them. CDR3 nucleotide sequence: TGTGCCAGTACGGGTTCCTCTGGGGCCAACGTCCTGACTTTC. Translation: CASTGSSGANVLTF.

In its sample, this clonotype was seen many times. The chain employs TRBV7-8 and TRBJ2-7; 9 bases fit TRBD1. V was clipped by 3 bases and J by 0 bases; unmatched bases: 3. The CDR3 has 15 residues. Per germline, CDR1 SGHVS and CDR2 FQNEAQ. CDR3 sequence reads: CASSFRDRDSYEQYF. The DNA for the CDR3 is TGTGCCAGCAGCTTTCGGGACAGGGACTCCTACGAGCAGTACTTC. The full variable domain, rest sourced from reference TRBV7-8 and TRBJ2-7, is GAGVSQSPRYKVAKRGQDVALRCDPISGHVSLFWYQQALGQGPEFLTYFQNEAQLDKSGLPSDRFFAERPEGSVSTLKIQRTQQEDSAVYLCASSFRDRDSYEQYFGPGTRLTVT.

The CDR3: CASSLSMSAFGPLHF. The DNA for the CDR3 is TGTGCCAGCAGTTTATCTATGAGTGCATTCGGTCCCCTCCACTTT. V and J are TRBV27 and TRBJ1-6; D gene ambiguous. The CDR3 covers 15 residues. Germline values: CDR1 MNHEY, CDR2 SMNVEV (reference sequence). V lost 0 bases and J lost 13, with 16 bases in between.

This clonotype was observed at least ten times. V gene TRBV7-2 combines with J gene TRBJ2-5, with 8 nucleotides matching TRBD2. Trimming at V came to 5 bases and at J to 2 bases, leaving 10 bases not matched to a gene. The CDR3 loop spans 16 amino acids. Germline values: CDR1 SGHTA, CDR2 FQGNSA. The CDR3 reads CASSLLAGPIQETQYF. CDR3 DNA: TGTGCCAGCAGCCTTCTAGCGGGTCCTATACAAGAGACCCAGTACTTC.

This clonotype was counted many times. The chain has TRBV6-2 or TRBV6-3 and TRBJ1-4, with D possibly matching TRBD1 (5 bases). In germline, CDR1 is MNHEY, CDR2 SVGEGT. V lost 4 bases and J 2 bases, leaving 20 bases between the germline ends. This CDR3 region has 18 residues. CDR3 in amino acids: CASSSAFVWGMTNEKLFF. For the CDR3, the DNA is TGTGCCAGCAGTTCAGCGTTCGTATGGGGGATGACTAATGAAAAACTGTTTTTT.

This clonotype was observed many times. The chain uses TRBV7-2 and TRBJ2-7; 8 nucleotides line up with TRBD1. This CDR3 spans 12 amino acids. The germline V gene encodes CDR1 SGHTA and CDR2 FQGNSA. The V segment lost 4 bases and the J segment 9 bases; nucleotides outside the gene matches: 5. In DNA, the CDR3 is TGTGCCAGCAGCTCGGACAGGGCCAGGCAGTACTTC. Translating it yields CASSSDRARQYF. Full variable domain (rest looked up from reference TRBV7-2 and TRBJ2-7): GAGVSQSPSNKVTEKGKDVELRCDPISGHTALYWYRQSLGQGLEFLIYFQGNSAPDKSGLPSDRFSAERTGGSVSTLTIQRTQQEDSAVYLCASSSDRARQYFGPGTRLTVT.

At least ten counts were recorded for this clonotype. The chain has TRBV7-9 and TRBJ2-3; D unresolved. The CDR3 runs 12 residues. The V gene's germline CDR1 is SEHNR and CDR2 FQNEAQ (reference sequence). The V end was cut by 2 bases, the J end by 4 bases, with 4 bases between. CDR3 DNA sequence: TGTGCCAGCAGCTTAAGCCCAGATACGCAGTATTTT. Amino acid sequence: CASSLSPDTQYF.

In this sample, this clonotype turned up a few times. The CDR3 loop reads CASSLYTSGGYTF. The DNA for the CDR3 is TGTGCCAGCTCTTTGTACACAAGTGGTGGCTACACCTTC. The chain is built from TRBV28 and TRBJ1-2; no definite D call. Trimming removed 8 bases at V and 7 bases at J, with 17 bases between. From germline, CDR1 is MDHEN and CDR2 SYDVKM. The CDR3 spans 13 residues.

This clonotype was recorded a few times. This chain links TRBV6-4 with TRBJ2-3; no clear D gene. The CDR3 has 13 amino acids. The germline CDR1 and CDR2 sequences are MRHNA and SNTAGT. V lost 4 bases and J lost 2, with 7 bases in between. CDR3 amino acids: CASSGDPTDTQYF. CDR3 nucleotide sequence: TGTGCCAGCAGTGGAGACCCCACAGATACGCAGTATTTT.

This clonotype occurred a few times. The chain employs TRBV7-2 and TRBJ2-7; the D gene is possibly TRBD2 (7 bases). There are 16 residues in the CDR3. V was shortened by 1 base and J by 3 bases, with 16 bases between the two germline ends. Per germline, CDR1 SGHTA and CDR2 FQGNSA. CDR3 in amino acids: CASSLVRGAGDYEQYF. The CDR3 nucleotides are TGTGCCAGCAGCTTAGTTCGGGGGGCAGGGGACTACGAGCAGTACTTC.

This chain links TRBV7-6 with TRBJ1-3; D unclear. V was cut by 3 bases and J by 5 bases, with 5 bases left in between. The CDR3 runs 12 residues. The germline gives CDR1 SGHVS, CDR2 FNYEAQ. Here the CDR3 DNA reads TGTGCCAGCAGCTTTGACAGAAACACCATATATTTT. Protein product: CASSFDRNTIYF.

In this sample, this clonotype turned up a few times. The chain has TRBV6-2 or TRBV6-3 and TRBJ2-1, with 8 bases matching TRBD2. The V segment lost 4 bases and the J segment 5 bases; nucleotides outside the gene matches: 16. This CDR3 spans 18 amino acids. Germline CDR1 MNHEY, CDR2 SVGEGT. The CDR3 here is CASSFTTSGLGSNNEQFF. The CDR3 nucleotides are TGTGCCAGCAGTTTTACCACTAGCGGTCTGGGATCGAACAATGAGCAGTTCTTC.

This clonotype came up many times. V usage is TRBV7-2 and J usage is TRBJ2-5, with D perhaps given as TRBD1 or TRBD2 (5 bases each). The CDR3 is made up of 14 amino acids. CDR1 SGHTA and CDR2 FQGNSA come from the germline V gene. The ends were cut back, 7 bases at V and 1 base at J, with 13 bases in the middle. CDR3 sequence (DNA): TGTGCCAGCAACTCCGGGGCCATCCAAGAGACCCAGTACTTC. This sequence encodes CASNSGAIQETQYF. The entire variable domain, with the rest obtained from reference TRBV7-2 and TRBJ2-5, is as follows: GAGVSQSPSNKVTEKGKDVELRCDPISGHTALYWYRQSLGQGLEFLIYFQGNSAPDKSGLPSDRFSAERTGGSVSTLTIQRTQQEDSAVYLCASNSGAIQETQYFGPGTRLLVL.

This sequence joins TRBV9 and TRBJ2-1, with 9 nucleotides matching TRBD2. From germline, CDR1 is SGDLS and CDR2 YYNGEE. The V segment lost 4 bases and the J segment 0 bases; nucleotides outside the gene matches: 8. The CDR3 is 17 amino acids. The CDR3, as DNA: TGTGCCAGCAGCCCAAGACTAGCGGAGAGCTCCTACAATGAGCAGTTCTTC. Amino acids: CASSPRLAESSYNEQFF.

The table lists this clonotype with many counts. The V gene is TRBV7-2, the J gene TRBJ2-2, with TRBD1 as a possible D gene (5 bases). V was trimmed by 0 bases and J by 7 bases, leaving 9 bases between them. CDR3 length: 14 amino acids. Germline V gene sequence: CDR1 SGHTA, CDR2 FQGNSA. CDR3 DNA sequence: TGTGCCAGCAGCTTAGCTCAGGGAATCGGGGAGCTGTTTTTT. Protein sequence: CASSLAQGIGELFF.

This chain links TRBV29-1 with TRBJ2-7; D unresolved. Germline values: CDR1 SQVTM, CDR2 ANQGSEA. CDR3 length: 12 residues. V was pared by 1 base and J by 4 bases, with 8 bases between. In DNA, the CDR3 is TGCAGCGTTGAAGGCCCCAGTTACGAGCAGTACTTC. Translation gives CSVEGPSYEQYF.

This clonotype has at least ten counts. The V gene is TRBV7-2, the J gene TRBJ2-1; D possibly corresponds to TRBD2 (5 bases). The CDR3 consists of 16 residues. Trimming shortened V by 1 base and J by 0 bases, and 10 bases separated the two germline ends. CDR1 SGHTA and CDR2 FQGNSA come from the germline V gene. DNA of the CDR3: TGTGCCAGCAGCTTAGTCCGGGGTAGCTCCTACAATGAGCAGTTCTTC. Translated, it gives CASSLVRGSSYNEQFF.

V gene TRBV29-1 combines with J gene TRBJ1-1; no clear D. V was pared by 4 bases and J by 1 base, with 7 bases between. CDR3 length equals 12 residues. The germline gives CDR1 SQVTM, CDR2 ANQGSEA. The DNA of the CDR3 is TGCAGCGTTGGGAGAACGAACACTGAAGCTTTCTTT. Its translation is CSVGRTNTEAFF.

At least ten counts were recorded for this clonotype. The V and J genes are TRBV7-2 and TRBJ2-1; D may be TRBD2 (6 bases). Looked up from germline, CDR1 is SGHTA and CDR2 is FQGNSA. CDR3 length equals 13 residues. V lost 6 bases, J lost 8 bases, and 14 bases lay in between. The CDR3 DNA is TGTGCCAGCAGATCGACTAGGCTCGATGAGCAGTTCTTC. It translates to CASRSTRLDEQFF. The full variable domain, its missing parts supplied by reference TRBV7-2 and TRBJ2-1, is GAGVSQSPSNKVTEKGKDVELRCDPISGHTALYWYRQSLGQGLEFLIYFQGNSAPDKSGLPSDRFSAERTGGSVSTLTIQRTQQEDSAVYLCASRSTRLDEQFFGPGTRLTVL.

This clonotype appeared many times. The CDR3 nucleotides are TGTGCCAGCAGCTTAGATCGGACCAGAAACACCGGGGAGCTGTTTTTT. Protein product: CASSLDRTRNTGELFF. The genes are TRBV7-2 and TRBJ2-2; unclear D gene. The V gene's germline CDR1 is SGHTA and CDR2 FQGNSA. The CDR3 runs to 16 residues. V lost 1 base and J 2 bases, leaving 11 bases between the germline ends.

The table lists this clonotype with many counts. V and J are TRBV7-2 and TRBJ1-2; 7 nucleotides line up with TRBD1. This CDR3 spans 15 amino acids. J lost 7 bases, V lost 1 base, and 9 bases had no gene match. The germline V gene encodes CDR1 SGHTA and CDR2 FQGNSA. For the CDR3, the DNA is TGTGCCAGCAGCTTAGATAGGGGGCCCCCCCGTGGCTACACCTTC. This gives the protein CASSLDRGPPRGYTF.

This clonotype was detected ten times or more. This chain joins TRBV12-3 or TRBV12-4 and TRBJ1-1; D is undetermined. Deletions cut 7 bases from V and 1 base from J, with 10 bases between. The CDR3 has 13 amino acids. CDR3 loop: CASTIGANTEAFF. CDR3 in DNA: TGTGCCAGCACTATTGGAGCGAACACTGAAGCTTTCTTT.

The table lists this clonotype with a few counts. V and J are TRBV5-4 and TRBJ2-3, with D unresolved. V lost 0 bases and J lost 0, with 8 bases in between. Germline V lookup: CDR1 SGHNT, CDR2 YYREEE (reference sequence). CDR3 size: 15 residues. CDR3 region: CASSLETTSTDTQYF. Written as DNA, the CDR3 is TGTGCCAGCAGCTTGGAGACAACGAGCACAGATACGCAGTATTTT.

V and J are TRBV7-9 and TRBJ2-5; 14 bases are a match to TRBD2. This CDR3 spans 18 amino acids. From germline, CDR1 is SEHNR and CDR2 FQNEAQ (reference sequence). Losses at the gene ends were 5 bases for V and 5 bases for J; bases not matched to a gene: 13. The CDR3 DNA follows: TGTGCCAGCAGCGTCGGACTAGCGGGGGGCGCCATCGAGGAGACCCAGTACTTC. It yields the protein CASSVGLAGGAIEETQYF. The variable domain in full, completed from reference TRBV7-9 and TRBJ2-5, reads DTGVSQNPRHKITKRGQNVTFRCDPISEHNRLYWYRQTLGQGPEFLTYFQNEAQLEKSRLLSDRFSAERPKGSFSTLEIQRTEQGDSAMYLCASSVGLAGGAIEETQYFGPGTRLLVL.

This clonotype was found many times. This chain uses TRBV7-2 with TRBJ2-3, with 8 bases matching TRBD1. V gave up 5 bases and J gave up 1 base; unmatched junction bases: 8. The CDR3 is 16 residues long. Per germline, CDR1 SGHTA and CDR2 FQGNSA. CDR3 in amino acids: CASSRRTGMGTDTQYF. As DNA, the CDR3 is TGTGCCAGCAGCCGACGGACAGGGATGGGCACAGATACGCAGTATTTT.

This clonotype was counted a few times. The chain combines TRBV10-2 with TRBJ2-7, with TRBD2 identical over 8 bases. Trimming took 8 bases from V and 6 from J; bases not matched to a gene: 12. The CDR3 extends over 14 amino acids. CDR1 is WSHSY and CDR2 is SAAADI in the germline V gene. Written as DNA, the CDR3 is TGCGCCAGCCAGTCGGGGGGGAGGCCTCGCGAGCAGTACTTC. Translation gives CASQSGGRPREQYF.

This clonotype was recorded a few times. The chain has TRBV7-2 and TRBJ1-5; the D is unclear. Trimming pared 5 bases from V and 5 bases from J, leaving 10 bases between. The CDR3 runs to 13 residues. Germline CDR1 and CDR2: SGHTA and FQGNSA. The CDR3 region is CASSASIHQPQHF. The CDR3 bases are TGTGCCAGCAGCGCGAGCATACATCAGCCCCAGCATTTT.